This TCR beta chain was sequenced for a study of cytomegalovirus exposure and HLA in healthy donors. Primers included in the PCR were 60 Vbeta and 13 Jbeta primers. Method: immunoSEQ multiplex PCR; TCRdb's copy keeps in-frame clones and lacks some. Counted here are 150,000 to 200,000 clones, over 80% occurring once; the ten biggest clones make up roughly 1.6%. The ends lost 6 bases at V and 4 bases at J; junction bases unmatched: 3. The CDR3 length is 13 residues. Germline values: CDR1 SNHLY, CDR2 FYNNEI. Sequenced sample: PBMCs. V gene TRBV2 combines with J gene TRBJ1-1, with 9 bases fitting TRBD1. This clonotype was obtained from a girl aged 5-17 years in good health and CMV-seropositive. In DNA, the CDR3 is TGTGCCAGCAGAGGGACAGGGAGCACTGAAGCTTTCTTT. It encodes CASRGTGSTEAFF.